Listed below are T cell receptor beta chains from one sample, sequenced in a study of blood T cell repertoires in COVID-19. Here immunoSEQ multiplex PCR was the method, and the copy in TCRdb shows in-frame clones only, minus some. The sample holds 180,000 or so clones, around four fifths seen once. The material sequenced was peripheral blood. These receptors were collected from a woman between 65 and 79 years old with COVID-19, enrolled during active disease. The CDR3 runs from the conserved cysteine through the conserved F or W. A D gene is named only where the DNA matches it firmly. Rows give clone size only sometimes, using once, few, many, or a class for an expanded clone.

V gene: TRBV18
D gene: -
clone size: -
CDR3 protein: CASSLVFNEQFF

V gene: TRBV27
D gene: -
clone size: -
CDR3 protein: CASSLSGQTYYGYTF

V gene: TRBV19
D gene: TRBD1
clone size: -
CDR3 protein: CASAPPGQRNIQYF

V gene: TRBV6-1
D gene: -
clone size: many
CDR3 protein: CASSESAILFSPLHF

V gene: TRBV6-1
D gene: -
clone size: -
CDR3 protein: CASSDRGWQPQHF

V gene: TRBV6-5
D gene: TRBD1
clone size: -
CDR3 protein: CASSYGTGDSPLHF

V gene: TRBV28
D gene: TRBD1
clone size: once
CDR3 protein: CASSFTGGSGNTIYF

V gene: TRBV28
D gene: -
clone size: once
CDR3 protein: CASRPGFYGYTF

V gene: TRBV9
D gene: TRBD1
clone size: -
CDR3 protein: CASRRWTGQGWDGDTQYF

V gene: TRBV30
D gene: -
clone size: once
CDR3 protein: CAWSGATSYYGYTF

V gene: TRBV6-5
D gene: -
clone size: -
CDR3 protein: CASKLGHQPQHF

V gene: TRBV7-2
D gene: -
clone size: -
CDR3 protein: CASSQTGSSYNEQFF

V gene: TRBV2
D gene: TRBD1
clone size: -
CDR3 protein: CAIVRDRGWSDTQYF

V gene: TRBV3-1/TRBV3-2
D gene: -
clone size: -
CDR3 protein: CASSQDWRANQPQHF

V gene: TRBV7-9
D gene: -
clone size: -
CDR3 protein: CASSPRGEDEQFF

V gene: TRBV3-1/TRBV3-2
D gene: -
clone size: -
CDR3 protein: CASSQKGSQGRTLHF

V gene: TRBV3-1/TRBV3-2
D gene: -
clone size: -
CDR3 protein: CASSARGGSGGYTF

V gene: TRBV19
D gene: -
clone size: -
CDR3 protein: CASSIAGNEQFF

V gene: TRBV5-1
D gene: TRBD1
clone size: -
CDR3 protein: CASSSEGQGLTGELFF

V gene: TRBV6-5
D gene: TRBD2
clone size: -
CDR3 protein: CASSYWGGGIKETQYF

V gene: TRBV2
D gene: TRBD1
clone size: -
CDR3 protein: CASSANAGTVSSPLHF

V gene: TRBV3-1/TRBV3-2
D gene: TRBD2
clone size: once
CDR3 protein: CASSPGTSGGSSYNEQFF

V gene: TRBV10-3
D gene: TRBD1
clone size: -
CDR3 protein: CATELGGRGPGNTIYF

V gene: TRBV4-1
D gene: -
clone size: -
CDR3 protein: CASSPGSGKSNSPLHF

V gene: TRBV30
D gene: -
clone size: -
CDR3 protein: CAWSGRADQPQHF

V gene: TRBV5-1
D gene: -
clone size: -
CDR3 protein: CASSLLDSMTDTQYF

V gene: TRBV5-1
D gene: TRBD2
clone size: -
CDR3 protein: CASIPHRAGAGTDTQYF

V gene: TRBV7-8
D gene: -
clone size: -
CDR3 protein: CASSLAWAGPNTEAFF

V gene: TRBV10-3
D gene: -
clone size: -
CDR3 protein: CAISAHPGVSTEAFF

V gene: TRBV4-2
D gene: TRBD2
clone size: -
CDR3 protein: CASSHGGTSENTGELFF

V gene: TRBV5-1
D gene: TRBD2
clone size: -
CDR3 protein: CASSSGTSGFTYEQYF

V gene: TRBV16
D gene: -
clone size: -
CDR3 protein: CASSWHRETEAFF

V gene: TRBV5-6
D gene: -
clone size: -
CDR3 protein: CASSREVGTEAFF

V gene: TRBV9
D gene: TRBD1
clone size: -
CDR3 protein: CASSEGQGANTGELFF

V gene: TRBV28
D gene: TRBD2
clone size: -
CDR3 protein: CASSQGGTSVFEQYF

V gene: TRBV3-1/TRBV3-2
D gene: -
clone size: few
CDR3 protein: CASSQVTDGGYTF

V gene: TRBV2
D gene: -
clone size: -
CDR3 protein: CASSETGGQGTEAFF

V gene: TRBV28
D gene: -
clone size: -
CDR3 protein: CASRLADRGGYTF

V gene: TRBV6-1
D gene: TRBD1
clone size: few
CDR3 protein: CASSDPPGQGRGEQYF

V gene: TRBV7-2
D gene: -
clone size: -
CDR3 protein: CASMPQGQSTDTQYF

V gene: TRBV3-1/TRBV3-2
D gene: -
clone size: -
CDR3 protein: CASSLSKGNTIYF

V gene: TRBV10-3
D gene: TRBD1
clone size: -
CDR3 protein: CAISESETGNEKLFF

V gene: TRBV18
D gene: -
clone size: few
CDR3 protein: CASSPPAPQGEQYF

V gene: TRBV4-2
D gene: TRBD1
clone size: -
CDR3 protein: CASSRGTGDLNTEAFF

V gene: TRBV3-1/TRBV3-2
D gene: -
clone size: -
CDR3 protein: CASRRADNEQFF

V gene: TRBV5-1
D gene: -
clone size: -
CDR3 protein: CASRVGREETQYF

V gene: TRBV28
D gene: -
clone size: few
CDR3 protein: CASVTLSATEAFF

V gene: TRBV5-1
D gene: -
clone size: few
CDR3 protein: CASSLGASKSVIF

V gene: TRBV5-1
D gene: -
clone size: -
CDR3 protein: CASSLGGRVNTGELFF

V gene: TRBV19
D gene: -
clone size: -
CDR3 protein: CASSRGMNTEAFF

V gene: TRBV15
D gene: -
clone size: -
CDR3 protein: CATSGRGLPLGYGYTF

V gene: TRBV7-2
D gene: TRBD1
clone size: -
CDR3 protein: CASSLSGGLREQYF

V gene: TRBV27
D gene: -
clone size: few
CDR3 protein: CASSPNSSPGPYSPLHF

V gene: TRBV27
D gene: -
clone size: -
CDR3 protein: CASSLGLSTDTQYF

V gene: TRBV12-3/TRBV12-4
D gene: -
clone size: -
CDR3 protein: CASSLGQIGELFF

V gene: TRBV3-1/TRBV3-2
D gene: -
clone size: -
CDR3 protein: CASSHDRYNSPLHF

V gene: TRBV15
D gene: TRBD1
clone size: -
CDR3 protein: CATSRLDREEKLFF

V gene: TRBV10-1
D gene: TRBD2
clone size: -
CDR3 protein: CASSGSREGETQYF

V gene: TRBV6-1
D gene: -
clone size: -
CDR3 protein: CASSEWSEAFF

V gene: TRBV19
D gene: -
clone size: -
CDR3 protein: CASSIGGRETQYF